The T cell receptor beta chain described here comes from a study of blood T cell repertoires in COVID-19. Across the study: Sites in the United States, Italy and Spain provided acute and convalescent COVID-19 samples. Sources were T cells, B-cell-depleted T cells, or PBMCs; the material itself was cDNA or gDNA.

As concerns this clone: This CDR3 is also generated by other DNA sequences in the sample.

The ends were cut back, 3 bases at V and 3 bases at J, with 8 bases in the middle. CDR3 size: 13 residues. The germline CDR1 and CDR2 sequences are KGHSH and LQKENI. How the authors handled the data: For nucleated cells, counts were estimated from reference gene primer amplification. The repertoire was sequenced with immunoSEQ multiplex PCR; TCRdb's copy has only in-frame clones and lacks some. V and J calls plus clone size are reproduced from that table; the DNA served to infer D and trimming. This sample has roughly 250,000 clones; under 85% occur once, and the top ten carry 4%. The chain is built from TRBV18 and TRBJ1-2; D gene uncertain. Sequenced material: peripheral blood. The receptor was isolated from a woman aged 35 to 49 with active or convalescent COVID-19. CDR3: CASSPEVDYGYTF. The CDR3 nucleotides are TGTGCCAGCTCACCGGAGGTTGACTATGGCTACACCTTC.